One sample yielded the 19 T cell receptor beta chains listed below, sequenced in a study of blood T cell repertoires in COVID-19. Data came from immunoSEQ multiplex PCR; TCRdb stores just in-frame clones and leaves some out. This sample has over 40,000 clones; 86% occur once, and the top ten carry over 12%. The sample consisted of peripheral blood. The receptors shown here come from a human donor in a cohort sampled during active COVID-19.

The chain carries TRBV20-1 and TRBJ1-2; TRBD1 matches 7 bases. The ends lost 3 bases at V and 4 bases at J; junction bases unmatched: 8. There are 14 residues in the CDR3. The germline V gene encodes CDR1 DFQATT and CDR2 SNEGSKA (reference sequence). CDR3 region: CSASPTGAGYGYTF. In DNA form, the CDR3 reads TGCAGTGCTAGTCCCACAGGGGCGGGCTATGGCTACACCTTC.

This chain connects TRBV24-1 to TRBJ2-1; 8 positions agree with TRBD1. The CDR3 consists of 15 residues. In germline, CDR1 is KGHDR, CDR2 SFDVKD. After removal of 2 bases from V and 8 bases from J, the junction contained 7 bases not matched to a gene. CDR3 sequence (DNA): TGTGCCACCAGTGATTCTGGGGGGACAGGCTATGAGCAGTTCTTC. Protein sequence: CATSDSGGTGYEQFF.

The chain combines TRBV4-1 with TRBJ2-7, with a weak D call TRBD2 (6 bases). V was clipped by 3 bases and J by 3 bases, with 12 bases between them. The CDR3 loop spans 14 amino acids. Germline CDR1 and CDR2: MGHRA and YSYEKL. CDR3 in amino acids: CASSQVGSVYEQYF. For the CDR3, the DNA is TGCGCCAGCAGCCAGGTCGGGAGTGTCTACGAGCAGTACTTC.

The chain has TRBV7-2 and TRBJ1-1; D is unresolved. The germline V gene has CDR1 SGHTA and CDR2 FQGNSA. This CDR3 region has 17 residues. Trimming took off 5 bases at V and 6 bases at J, with 25 bases between the two ends. The CDR3 region is CASSPPRRFGVAAEAFF. The CDR3 DNA reads TGTGCCAGCAGCCCCCCAAGGCGGTTTGGGGTAGCGGCTGAAGCTTTCTTT. Variable domain in full (rest from reference TRBV7-2 and TRBJ1-1): GAGVSQSPSNKVTEKGKDVELRCDPISGHTALYWYRQSLGQGLEFLIYFQGNSAPDKSGLPSDRFSAERTGGSVSTLTIQRTQQEDSAVYLCASSPPRRFGVAAEAFFGQGTRLTVV.

The genes are TRBV4-2 and TRBJ1-6; D possibly corresponds to TRBD1 (5 bases). The CDR3 is made up of 14 amino acids. V dropped 0 bases and J dropped 11 bases, with 11 bases sitting between them. Looked up from germline, CDR1 is LGHNA and CDR2 is YNFKEQ. The CDR3: CASSQESQGAPLHF. The CDR3 DNA reads as TGTGCCAGCAGCCAAGAGTCCCAGGGTGCACCCCTCCACTTT.

The chain couples TRBV19 to TRBJ2-4, with TRBD1 matching over 12 bases. J lost 3 bases, V lost 10 bases, and 10 bases had no gene match. The germline V gene encodes CDR1 LNHDA and CDR2 SQIVND (reference sequence). CDR3 length: 16 amino acids. The CDR3 region is CATRDRGPWGKNIQYF. For the CDR3, the DNA is TGTGCCACACGGGACAGGGGGCCATGGGGCAAAAACATTCAGTACTTC.

The gene calls are TRBV20-1 and TRBJ2-1; the match to TRBD2 covers 9 bases. V dropped 3 bases and J dropped 6; count of bases not matched to a gene: 9. Germline CDR1 and CDR2: DFQATT and SNEGSKA (reference sequence). This CDR3 has 15 residues. The CDR3, as DNA: TGCAGTGCTAGTTGGGCGGGAGGGCCCTCCAATGAGCAGTTCTTC. It encodes CSASWAGGPSNEQFF.

V and J are TRBV6-5 and TRBJ2-6; D is unresolved. This CDR3 has 12 amino acids. Germline CDR1 is MNHEY and CDR2 is SVGAGI. The CDR3 loop reads CAAKSGANVLTF. The CDR3 region has the DNA TGTGCAGCGAAGTCTGGGGCCAACGTCCTGACTTTC.

A single count supports this clone. The chain is built from TRBV7-7 and TRBJ2-1; TRBD2 aligns across 8 bases. The trim removed 4 bases at V and 5 bases at J, leaving 7 bases unmatched. Germline values: CDR1 SSHAT, CDR2 FNYEAQ (reference sequence). This CDR3 comprises 15 residues. CDR3 amino acids: CASSSTGLGDNEQFF. The CDR3 DNA sequence: TGTGCCAGCAGCTCTACGGGACTAGGAGACAATGAGCAGTTCTTC. The whole variable domain, filled in from reference TRBV7-7 and TRBJ2-1, reads GAGVSQSPRYKVTKRGQDVTLRCDPISSHATLYWYQQALGQGPEFLTYFNYEAQPDKSGLPSDRFSAERPEGSISTLTIQRTEQRDSAMYRCASSSTGLGDNEQFFGPGTRLTVL.

The gene calls are TRBV6-5 and TRBJ1-3; D remains ambiguous. Per the germline V gene, CDR1 is MNHEY and CDR2 is SVGAGI. V was pared by 9 bases and J by 4 bases, with 7 bases between. This CDR3 spans 11 amino acids. The CDR3 DNA reads as TGTGCCAGTACGGGGGGAAACACCATATATTTT. Amino acids: CASTGGNTIYF.

J is TRBJ1-3 and V is TRBV6-6; TRBD1 is a possible D gene (6 bases). Germline CDR1 and CDR2: MNHNY and SVGAGI (reference sequence). This CDR3 region has 15 residues. Between the trimmed V and J ends, which lost 2 bases and 4 bases, there was a span of 12 bases. CDR3 in DNA: TGTGCCAGCAGTTACCCAACAGGGAGAGGAAACACCATATATTTT. It yields the protein CASSYPTGRGNTIYF.

The chain is built from TRBV7-9 and TRBJ2-3; 8 bases line up with TRBD1. The CDR3 has 14 amino acids. Germline assignment: CDR1 SEHNR and CDR2 FQNEAQ (reference sequence). V shed 5 bases, J shed 9 bases, and the junction held 10 bases outside the gene matches. The CDR3 region has the DNA TGTGCCAGCAGCCCTCAATTACAGGGGGGAACGCAGTATTTT. Residues: CASSPQLQGGTQYF.

V is TRBV12-2 and J is TRBJ1-1. TRBV12-2 is marked as a pseudogene. The CDR3 covers 16 residues. The CDR3 coding sequence is TGTGCAAGTCGCTTAGCGAGTCGGGAGCCTGCTGAGAGAGCTTTCTTT. Protein: CASRLASREPAERAFF.

V gene TRBV7-7 combines with J gene TRBJ2-5; D not certain. CDR3 length equals 15 residues. Germline CDR1 SSHAT, CDR2 FNYEAQ (reference sequence). Trimming took 0 bases from V and 4 from J, leaving 12 bases between them. As DNA, the CDR3 is TGTGCCAGCAGCTTAGCCCCCGCGCGCCCAGAGACCCAGTACTTC. Translation: CASSLAPARPETQYF.

V usage is TRBV6-2 or TRBV6-3 and J usage is TRBJ1-5; D is perhaps TRBD1 (6 bases). This CDR3 has 16 amino acids. Germline CDR1 and CDR2: MNHEY and SVGEGT. V lost 6 bases, J lost 0 bases, and 15 bases lay in between. The CDR3 protein is CASSLQGTGSNQPQHF. Written as DNA, the CDR3 is TGTGCCAGCAGCCTACAGGGTACCGGTAGCAATCAGCCCCAGCATTTT.

J is TRBJ1-2 and V is TRBV5-1; no clear D. The germline V gene encodes CDR1 SGHRS and CDR2 YFSETQ. This CDR3 is built from 15 residues. V lost 1 base to trimming and J lost 0 bases, with 10 bases between them. In DNA, the CDR3 is TGCGCCAGCAGCTTGTTACAGCACTCTAACTATGGCTACACCTTC. This encodes CASSLLQHSNYGYTF.

This chain's CDR3 is CASSLFGIRTGGETQYF. CDR3 nucleotides: TGTGCCAGCAGCTTATTCGGGATTCGGACAGGGGGAGAGACCCAGTACTTC. The chain has TRBV7-8 and TRBJ2-5, with TRBD1 identical over 10 bases. Looked up from germline, CDR1 is SGHVS and CDR2 is FQNEAQ. The CDR3 spans 17 residues. V dropped 2 bases and J dropped 4; count of bases not matched to a gene: 10.

This chain links TRBV27 with TRBJ2-2, with 9 bases identical to TRBD2. The germline gives CDR1 MNHEY, CDR2 SMNVEV (reference sequence). This CDR3 is built from 18 residues. V was clipped by 3 bases and J by 4 bases; unmatched bases: 12. In DNA, the CDR3 is TGTGCCAGCAGTTTTATGAGGAGGACTAGCGTCGGCACCGGGGAGCTGTTTTTT. This codes for CASSFMRRTSVGTGELFF.

The gene calls are TRBV2 and TRBJ2-3, with 7 bases fitting TRBD2. V was clipped by 8 bases and J by 0 bases; unmatched bases: 11. The CDR3 is made up of 16 amino acids. From germline, CDR1 is SNHLY and CDR2 FYNNEI. CDR3 residues: CASALIGGGSTDTQYF. CDR3 in DNA: TGTGCCAGCGCCCTAATTGGCGGGGGAAGCACAGATACGCAGTATTTT. The full variable domain, in which reference TRBV2 and TRBJ2-3 provide the parts outside the CDR3, is EPEVTQTPSHQVTQMGQEVILRCVPISNHLYFYWYRQILGQKVEFLVSFYNNEISEKSEIFDDQFSVERPDGSNFTLKIRSTKLEDSAMYFCASALIGGGSTDTQYFGPGTRLTVL.